The present TCR beta chain was sequenced within a study of spatial heterogeneity in lung cancer. Notes on the study in general: Ubiquitous expanded tumor TCRs showed up in blood more at resection than follow-up.

Time point given: sample taken at primary tumor resection. Whole RNA obtained from tumor, nontumor lung or frozen PBMC underwent sequencing without sorting. CDR1 is SGHTA, CDR2 FQGNSA, per germline. Trimming removed 2 bases at V and 11 bases at J, with 15 bases between. The CDR3 sequence is 14 residues long. This clonotype was counted ten times or more. The antigen is unknown. TCRdb recomputed calls from the 5' RACE reads with MiXCR, one row per CDR3 protein. The sample yields tens of thousands of distinct CDR3 sequences, roughly 8.7% seen once. The source is a male donor with early-stage non-small cell lung cancer. This sample comprised PBMCs, obtained at surgery. This rearrangement joins TRBV7-2 to TRBJ1-4; the D is unclear. The CDR3 loop reads CASSLPRYGEKLFF. The CDR3, as DNA: TGTGCCAGCAGCTTACCACGGTACGGCGAGAAACTGTTTTTT.